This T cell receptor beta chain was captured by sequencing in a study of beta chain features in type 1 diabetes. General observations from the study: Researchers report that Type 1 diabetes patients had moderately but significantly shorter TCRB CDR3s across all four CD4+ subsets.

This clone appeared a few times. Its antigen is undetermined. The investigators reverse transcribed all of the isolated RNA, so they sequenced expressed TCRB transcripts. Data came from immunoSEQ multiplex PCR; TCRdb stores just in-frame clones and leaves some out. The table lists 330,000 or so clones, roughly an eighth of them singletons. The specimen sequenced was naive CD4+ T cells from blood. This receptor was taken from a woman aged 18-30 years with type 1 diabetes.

The CDR3: CASRPRAGQRLFF. CDR3 sequence (DNA): TGTGCCAGCAGACCGAGAGCCGGACAAAGGCTGTTTTTT. The V call is TRBV7-8, the J call TRBJ2-2, with D possibly being TRBD1 (5 bases). CDR3 length: 13 residues. Germline lookup yields CDR1 SGHVS and CDR2 FQNEAQ. Deletions cut 6 bases from V and 13 bases from J, with 18 bases between.